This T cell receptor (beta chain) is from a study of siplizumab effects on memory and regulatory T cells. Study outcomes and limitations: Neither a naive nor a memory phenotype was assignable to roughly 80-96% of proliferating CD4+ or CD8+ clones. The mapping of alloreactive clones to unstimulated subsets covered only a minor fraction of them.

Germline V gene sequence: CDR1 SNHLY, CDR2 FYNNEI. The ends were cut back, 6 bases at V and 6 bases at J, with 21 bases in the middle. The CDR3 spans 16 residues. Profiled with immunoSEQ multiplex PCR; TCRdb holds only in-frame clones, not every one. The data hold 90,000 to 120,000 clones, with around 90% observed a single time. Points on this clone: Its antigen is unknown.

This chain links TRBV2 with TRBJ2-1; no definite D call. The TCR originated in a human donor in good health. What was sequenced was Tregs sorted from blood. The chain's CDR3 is CASRIQAVGLVNEQFF. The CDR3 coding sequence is TGTGCCAGCAGAATCCAGGCGGTGGGTTTGGTCAATGAGCAGTTCTTC.